This TCR beta chain was retrieved from a study of blood T cells in healthy people across ages. Whole-study results and caveats: When set beside aged donors, long-lived donors presented more naive CD4+ cells and higher diversity.

Germline CDR1 SGHTA, CDR2 FQGTGA. Trimming left V 3 bases short and J 2 bases short, with 13 bases between. CDR3 length equals 15 residues. A word on this clonotype: Its antigen remains unidentified.

Together with a sample-barcoded 5' primer, a J-beta primer mix was included in a second PCR lasting about 6 to 12 cycles. TCRdb independently ran MiXCR on the 5' RACE reads; one entry per CDR3 protein. The table shows about 570,000 distinct CDR3 sequences, with around 27% occurring only once. This sample also appeared in a second study, on T cells of mothers and their children.

The clonotype was recovered from a boy aged 2-9 years in good health. Source material: blood. V usage is TRBV7-3 and J usage is TRBJ1-2; the D gene is possibly TRBD1 (5 bases). The CDR3 coding sequence is TGTGCCAGCAGCTTGGACGCTGGGGGGAACTATGGCTACACCTTC. Protein sequence: CASSLDAGGNYGYTF.